This T cell receptor (beta chain) was obtained from a study of T cells after yellow fever vaccination. Study-level findings and limits: Compared with primary, the secondary response was weaker and peaked at day 5, not 15. Clonotypes found in both CD4 and CD8 compartments made up a small share.

For TCR, cDNA came from 5'RACE template switching, which added a universal primer site and UMIs. Via MiXCR, TCRdb re-called the 5' RACE reads, giving one row per CDR3 protein. The sample holds a few hundred thousand distinct CDR3 sequences, roughly 8.6% seen once. This clonotype was observed a handful of times. Its antigen is not identified. Trimming removed 3 bases at V and 0 bases at J, with 16 bases between. Germline assignment: CDR1 SNHLY and CDR2 FYNNEI. This CDR3 is 17 amino acids long. Sample: PBMCs, taken about 41 days after the first yellow fever vaccination. V is TRBV2 and J is TRBJ2-3; D is tentatively TRBD1 or TRBD2 (5 bases each). This clonotype originated in a man aged 18 to 30 who received the YFV17D yellow fever vaccine. This CDR3 is CASSDQPGAISTDTQYF. The CDR3 DNA is TGTGCCAGCAGTGACCAGCCCGGGGCGATTAGCACAGATACGCAGTATTTT. Filled out from reference TRBV2 and TRBJ2-3, the complete variable domain reads EPEVTQTPSHQVTQMGQEVILRCVPISNHLYFYWYRQILGQKVEFLVSFYNNEISEKSEIFDDQFSVERPDGSNFTLKIRSTKLEDSAMYFCASSDQPGAISTDTQYFGPGTRLTVL.